The 23 T cell receptor beta chains given below trace back to one sample, sequenced in a study of spatial heterogeneity in lung cancer. General study points: The study found that expanded intratumoral alpha and beta TCR counts tracked tumor mutation counts.

Time point noted: sample taken at primary tumor resection. These receptors lack a known antigen. TCRdb analysed the 5' RACE reads with MiXCR anew, one entry per CDR3 protein. The sample has a few thousand distinct CDR3 sequences; 8.4% are singletons. The input for sequencing was lung tumor tissue, taken at surgery. The receptor source for this set is a male donor with early-stage non-small cell lung cancer.

This clonotype has at least ten counts. The chain has TRBV7-8 and TRBJ1-2; 10 bases map to TRBD1. This CDR3 is 16 amino acids long. In germline, CDR1 is SGHVS, CDR2 FQNEAQ. J was trimmed by 9 bases and V by 2 bases; bases with no gene match: 12. CDR3 DNA: TGTGCCAGCAGCTTACGGACCGGGACAGGGGCCAGCCGCTACACCTTC. This codes for CASSLRTGTGASRYTF.

This clonotype is termed medium-sized. This sequence joins TRBV5-1 and TRBJ1-1, with D possibly matching TRBD1 (6 bases). V dropped 4 bases and J dropped 1 base, with 17 bases sitting between them. CDR1 is SGHRS and CDR2 is YFSETQ in the germline V gene. The CDR3 runs 16 residues. CDR3 loop: CASSPGGQRKNTEAFF. The CDR3 nucleotides are TGCGCCAGCAGCCCCGGGGGGCAGAGGAAGAACACTGAAGCTTTCTTT.

This clonotype was recorded many times. The rearrangement uses TRBV4-3 and TRBJ1-5; D is perhaps TRBD1 (6 bases). Germline-derived CDR1 and CDR2 are LGHNA and YSLEER. The CDR3 is made up of 15 amino acids. Trimming removed 0 bases from V and 7 bases from J, with 13 bases in between. The CDR3: CASSQDGGVGQPQHF. The CDR3 DNA is TGCGCCAGCAGCCAAGATGGGGGCGTGGGGCAGCCCCAGCATTTT.

This clonotype was observed at least ten times. Germline is not matched at one junction end, which may reflect a read error. The chain employs TRBV6-5 and TRBJ2-4; D gene ambiguous. This CDR3 has 13 amino acids. Germline lookup yields CDR1 MNHEY and CDR2 SVGAGI. The CDR3 DNA is TGTGCCAGCAAGAAATACAAGCAAAACGTTCAGTACTTC. Translated, it gives CASKKYKQNVQYF.

V is TRBV10-3 and J is TRBJ1-2; 7 positions match TRBD1. J gave up 1 base and V 4 bases, and 6 bases lay outside the gene matches. This CDR3 has 15 residues. Germline values: CDR1 ENHRY, CDR2 SYGVKD. The CDR3 DNA follows: TGTGCCATCAGTGGCAGACAGGGAAATAACTATGGCTACACCTTC. It translates to CAISGRQGNNYGYTF.

This clonotype was observed many times. This chain links TRBV27 with TRBJ2-3, with D hard to call. The length of the CDR3 is 16 residues. Germline assignment: CDR1 MNHEY and CDR2 SMNVEV (reference sequence). Between the trimmed V and J ends, which lost 4 bases and 1 base, there was a span of 15 bases. CDR3 in amino acids: CASSSPRFGGTDTQYF. The CDR3 nucleotides are TGTGCCAGCAGTTCCCCGAGGTTCGGCGGCACAGATACGCAGTATTTT.

This clonotype is medium-sized in the sample. The rearrangement uses TRBV10-1 and TRBJ2-3; D not resolved. This CDR3 contains 11 residues. CDR1 is WNHNN and CDR2 is SYGVQD in the germline V gene (reference sequence). V was clipped by 3 bases and J by 8 bases, with 6 bases between them. CDR3 sequence reads: CASSDSRTQYF. As DNA, the CDR3 is TGCGCCAGCAGTGATTCACGTACGCAGTATTTT.

This clonotype is labeled medium-sized (0.01 to 0.1%). The chain has TRBV29-1 and TRBJ2-5; 11 bases line up with TRBD1. The CDR3 sequence is 14 residues long. The V and J ends lost 4 bases and 6 bases, in that order; junction bases with no gene match: 7. The germline CDR1 and CDR2 sequences are SQVTM and ANQGSEA. The CDR3 loop reads CSVARTGGRQTQYF. The CDR3 coding sequence is TGCAGCGTTGCGCGGACAGGGGGCCGACAGACCCAGTACTTC.

This clonotype counts as medium-sized. The chain uses TRBV19 and TRBJ1-2; 10 bases line up with TRBD1. Germline CDR1 LNHDA, CDR2 SQIVND (reference sequence). The CDR3 totals 14 residues. With V trimmed by 6 bases and J by 6 bases, 7 bases remained unmatched. CDR3 DNA sequence: TGTGCCAGTAGACTGACAGGGGGCGCGAATGGCTACACCTTC. It translates to CASRLTGGANGYTF.

In this sample, this clonotype turned up many times. This rearrangement joins TRBV28 to TRBJ2-1, with 8 nucleotides matching TRBD2. Trimming at V came to 3 bases and at J to 2 bases, leaving 9 bases not matched to a gene. The CDR3 extends over 17 amino acids. Germline loops: CDR1 MDHEN, CDR2 SYDVKM. CDR3 region: CASSFEAGVEPYNEQFF. The CDR3 DNA reads as TGTGCCAGCAGTTTTGAAGCGGGAGTGGAGCCCTACAATGAGCAGTTCTTC.

Within the sample, this clonotype is large. The gene calls are TRBV7-3 and TRBJ2-2; D is uncertain. The CDR3 runs to 16 residues. Germline values: CDR1 SGHTA, CDR2 FQGTGA. Trimming shortened V by 1 base and J by 1 base, and 10 bases separated the two germline ends. The CDR3 nucleotides are TGTGCCAGCAGCTTAAGTAAGGTGGTGAACACCGGGGAGCTGTTTTTT. This encodes CASSLSKVVNTGELFF.

In this sample, this clonotype turned up many times. The chain recombines TRBV12-3 or TRBV12-4 with TRBJ2-1; D is unclear. V lost 1 base, J lost 6 bases, and 7 bases lay in between. This CDR3 comprises 13 residues. CDR3 bases: TGTGCCAGCAGTTTAGATTTAGGCAATGAGCAGTTCTTC. Protein product: CASSLDLGNEQFF.

This clonotype was picked up many times. The gene calls are TRBV24-1 and TRBJ2-5, with 8 bases identical to TRBD1. The CDR3 is 18 amino acids. The V gene's germline CDR1 is KGHDR and CDR2 SFDVKD. V trimming: 2 bases; J trimming: 4 bases; junction bases outside the gene matches: 14. CDR3: CATSDSLVTGVDGETQYF. CDR3 nucleotide sequence: TGTGCCACCAGTGATTCATTGGTGACAGGGGTTGATGGAGAGACCCAGTACTTC.

The chain employs TRBV10-3 and TRBJ2-1; D is uncertain. The CDR3 sequence is 13 residues long. Germline V gives CDR1 ENHRY, CDR2 SYGVKD. Trimming took off 11 bases at V and 7 bases at J, with 18 bases between the two ends. The CDR3 here is CASLGDRRNEQFF. The CDR3 region has the DNA TGTGCCTCCCTTGGGGATCGTCGGAATGAGCAGTTCTTC.

In this sample, this clonotype turned up many times. V is TRBV7-3 and J is TRBJ1-6; no reliable D call. This CDR3 has 13 residues. V was pared by 0 bases and J by 9 bases, with 6 bases between. Germline assignment: CDR1 SGHTA and CDR2 FQGTGA. The CDR3: CASSLTIGSPLHF. CDR3 sequence (DNA): TGTGCCAGCAGCTTAACTATCGGTTCACCCCTCCACTTT.

This clonotype is deemed medium-sized (0.01 to 0.1%). This chain links TRBV3-1 with TRBJ1-1; no clear D gene. The CDR3 is made up of 13 amino acids. Germline CDR1 LGHDT, CDR2 YNNKEL (reference sequence). The V end lost 1 base, the J end lost 5 bases, and 8 bases lay between the germline ends. This CDR3 reads CASSQGRTTEAFF. DNA of the CDR3: TGTGCCAGCAGCCAAGGGAGGACGACTGAAGCTTTCTTT.

This clonotype was counted ten times or more. This rearrangement joins TRBV20-1 to TRBJ2-3; 7 bases line up with TRBD2. The CDR3 length is 14 residues. Germline CDR1 and CDR2: DFQATT and SNEGSKA (reference sequence). With V trimmed by 7 bases and J by 5 bases, 12 bases remained unmatched. DNA of the CDR3: TGCAGTGACTTAAAAGCGGGAAAGGGAGATACGCAGTATTTT. As protein: CSDLKAGKGDTQYF.

This clonotype was observed at least ten times. The chain couples TRBV2 to TRBJ1-6, with D possibly being TRBD1 (6 bases). Germline V gives CDR1 SNHLY, CDR2 FYNNEI. V dropped 4 bases and J dropped 7 bases, with 8 bases sitting between them. The CDR3 spans 13 residues. CDR3 sequence reads: CASSVGANSPLHF. The CDR3, as DNA: TGTGCCAGCAGTGTGGGGGCAAATTCACCCCTCCACTTT. The full variable domain, in which reference TRBV2 and TRBJ1-6 provide the parts outside the CDR3, is EPEVTQTPSHQVTQMGQEVILRCVPISNHLYFYWYRQILGQKVEFLVSFYNNEISEKSEIFDDQFSVERPDGSNFTLKIRSTKLEDSAMYFCASSVGANSPLHFGNGTRLTVT.

In this sample, this clonotype is medium-sized. The V gene is TRBV7-2, the J gene TRBJ2-7, with D unclear. CDR3 length: 12 residues. Trimming stripped 5 bases from V and 4 bases from J, with 9 bases between. Germline CDR1 and CDR2: SGHTA and FQGNSA. The CDR3 reads CASSPQSYEQYF. Here the CDR3 DNA reads TGTGCCAGCAGCCCTCAGAGTTACGAGCAGTACTTC.

This chain links TRBV7-6 with TRBJ2-5; D is ambiguous. Germline loops: CDR1 SGHVS, CDR2 FNYEAQ. The V end lost 1 base, the J end lost 0 bases, and 3 bases lay between the germline ends. There are 13 residues in the CDR3. CDR3 in DNA: TGTGCCAGCAGCTTAGGTAACCAAGAGACCCAGTACTTC. It specifies CASSLGNQETQYF.

By proportion, this clonotype is medium-sized. The CDR3 spells CASSVGSDVHNSPLHF. DNA of the CDR3: TGTGCCAGCAGCGTAGGATCAGACGTGCATAATTCACCCCTCCACTTT. The chain has TRBV9 and TRBJ1-6; no firm D call. Trimming stripped 0 bases from V and 5 bases from J, with 12 bases between. The germline V gene encodes CDR1 SGDLS and CDR2 YYNGEE. This CDR3 region has 16 residues.

This clonotype was seen repeatedly, ten times or more. The chain combines TRBV6-6 with TRBJ2-2; either TRBD1 or TRBD2 may fit D (6 bases each). This CDR3 has 16 residues. Germline V CDR1 and CDR2: MNHNY, SVGAGI (reference sequence). Deletions cut 2 bases from V and 6 bases from J, with 16 bases between. DNA for the CDR3: TGTGCCAGCAGTTACCAGCCGAAGAGGGGGGCCGGGGAGCTGTTTTTT. Translated: CASSYQPKRGAGELFF.

In its sample, this clonotype was seen many times. The chain has TRBV6-2 or TRBV6-3 and TRBJ1-1, with D possibly being TRBD1 (6 bases). Looked up from germline, CDR1 is MNHEY and CDR2 is SVGEGT. This CDR3 has 13 amino acids. The V gene lost 8 bases and the J gene lost 6 bases, with 16 bases spanning the gap. The CDR3 loop is CASGFQGFAEAFF. CDR3 DNA sequence: TGTGCCAGCGGCTTTCAGGGGTTCGCTGAAGCTTTCTTT.